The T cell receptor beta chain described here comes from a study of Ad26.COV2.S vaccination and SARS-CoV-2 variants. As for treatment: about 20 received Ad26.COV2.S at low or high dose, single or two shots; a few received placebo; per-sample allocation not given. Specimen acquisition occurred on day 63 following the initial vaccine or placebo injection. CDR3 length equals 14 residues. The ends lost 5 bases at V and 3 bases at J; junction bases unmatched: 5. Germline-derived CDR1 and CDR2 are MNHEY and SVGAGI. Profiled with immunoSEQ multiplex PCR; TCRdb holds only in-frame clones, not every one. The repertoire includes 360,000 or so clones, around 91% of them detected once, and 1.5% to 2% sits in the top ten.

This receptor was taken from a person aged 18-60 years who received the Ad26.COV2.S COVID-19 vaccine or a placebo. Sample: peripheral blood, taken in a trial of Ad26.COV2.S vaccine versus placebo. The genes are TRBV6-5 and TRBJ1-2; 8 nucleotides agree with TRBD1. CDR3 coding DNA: TGTGCCAGCAGTAAAACAGGGGGGGACTATGGCTACACCTTC. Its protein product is CASSKTGGDYGYTF.